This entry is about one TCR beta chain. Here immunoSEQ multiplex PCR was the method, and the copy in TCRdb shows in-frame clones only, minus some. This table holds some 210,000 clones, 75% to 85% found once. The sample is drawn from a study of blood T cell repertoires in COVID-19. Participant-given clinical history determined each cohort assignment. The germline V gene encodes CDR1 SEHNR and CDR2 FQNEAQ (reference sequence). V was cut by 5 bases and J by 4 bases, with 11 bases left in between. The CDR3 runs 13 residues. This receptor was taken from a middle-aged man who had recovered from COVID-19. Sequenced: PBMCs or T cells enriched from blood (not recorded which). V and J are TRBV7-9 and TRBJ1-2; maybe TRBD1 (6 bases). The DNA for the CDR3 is TGTGCCAGCAGCCTGAACAGGGCCTATGGCTACACCTTC. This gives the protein CASSLNRAYGYTF. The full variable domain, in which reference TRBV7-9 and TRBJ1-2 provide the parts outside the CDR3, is DTGVSQNPRHKITKRGQNVTFRCDPISEHNRLYWYRQTLGQGPEFLTYFQNEAQLEKSRLLSDRFSAERPKGSFSTLEIQRTEQGDSAMYLCASSLNRAYGYTFGSGTRLTVV.